These 2 T cell receptor beta chains were sequenced from one sample in a study of cytomegalovirus exposure and HLA in healthy donors. The PCR employed 60 Vbeta primers together with 13 Jbeta primers. Assay used: immunoSEQ multiplex PCR; TCRdb lists only in-frame clones, some missing. This sample has more than 150,000 clones, with approximately 80% found just once. The sequencing sample was made of PBMCs. These TCRs come from a girl aged 10 to 17 in good health and CMV-seropositive.

This chain links TRBV2 with TRBJ2-1, with 7 bases fitting TRBD2. The CDR3 covers 14 residues. The junction had 10 bases not matched to a gene; V was cut back by 7 bases and J by 7 bases. The V gene's germline CDR1 is SNHLY and CDR2 FYNNEI. The CDR3, as DNA: TGTGCCAGCAACCAAGGGAGGGGCTGGAATGAGCAGTTCTTC. This codes for CASNQGRGWNEQFF.

The V and J genes are TRBV5-4 and TRBJ2-7, with TRBD2 as a possible D gene (5 bases). Germline CDR1 and CDR2: SGHNT and YYREEE (reference sequence). V gave up 5 bases and J gave up 4 bases, with 16 bases separating them. There are 14 residues in the CDR3. CDR3: CASSLRGGIYEQYF. For the CDR3, the DNA is TGTGCCAGCAGTCTCCGGGGTGGGATATACGAGCAGTACTTC.